This T cell receptor (beta chain) was sequenced in a study of blood T cell repertoires in COVID-19. Study at large: Nucleic acid was either cDNA or gDNA, and it came from T cells, B-cell-depleted T cells, or PBMCs.

Assay used: immunoSEQ multiplex PCR; TCRdb lists only in-frame clones, some missing. The sample lists 250,000 to 350,000 clones; approximately 86% were seen once. CDR3 length equals 17 residues. V was clipped by 2 bases and J by 3 bases; unmatched bases: 7. Per the germline V gene, CDR1 is WNHNN and CDR2 is SYGVQD (reference sequence). The receptor was derived from a woman aged 50 to 60 with active or convalescent COVID-19. Sequencing input: peripheral blood. The rearrangement joins TRBV10-1 to TRBJ2-2; 9 nucleotides align to TRBD2. The CDR3: CASSEGIAGEDTGELFF. CDR3 sequence (DNA): TGCGCCAGCAGTGAGGGGATAGCGGGAGAAGACACCGGGGAGCTGTTTTTT.